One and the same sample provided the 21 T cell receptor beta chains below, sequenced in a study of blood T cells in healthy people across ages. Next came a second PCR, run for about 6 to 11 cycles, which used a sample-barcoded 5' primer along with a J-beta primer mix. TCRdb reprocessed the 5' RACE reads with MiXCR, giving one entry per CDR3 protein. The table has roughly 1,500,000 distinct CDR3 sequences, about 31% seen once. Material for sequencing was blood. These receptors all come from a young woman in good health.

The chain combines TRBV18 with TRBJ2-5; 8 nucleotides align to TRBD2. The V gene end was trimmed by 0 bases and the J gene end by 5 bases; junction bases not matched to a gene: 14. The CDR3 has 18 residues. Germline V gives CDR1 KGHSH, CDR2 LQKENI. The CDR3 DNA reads TGTGCCAGCTCACCACCGTCAATACGGGAGGGGTCAGGGGAGACCCAGTACTTC. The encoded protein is CASSPPSIREGSGETQYF.

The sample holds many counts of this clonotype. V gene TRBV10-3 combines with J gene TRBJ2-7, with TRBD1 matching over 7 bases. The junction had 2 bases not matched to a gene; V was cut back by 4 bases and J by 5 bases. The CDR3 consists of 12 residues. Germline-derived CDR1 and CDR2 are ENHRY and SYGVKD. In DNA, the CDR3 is TGTGCCATCAGTGGGCAGGGGGACGAGCAGTACTTC. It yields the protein CAISGQGDEQYF.

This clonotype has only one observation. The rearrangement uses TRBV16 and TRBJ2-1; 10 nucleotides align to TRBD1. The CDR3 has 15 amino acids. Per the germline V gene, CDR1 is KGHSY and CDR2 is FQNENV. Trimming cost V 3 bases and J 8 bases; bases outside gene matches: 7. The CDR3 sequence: CASSHRTGGSYEQFF. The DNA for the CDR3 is TGTGCCAGCAGCCACCGGACAGGGGGAAGCTATGAGCAGTTCTTC.

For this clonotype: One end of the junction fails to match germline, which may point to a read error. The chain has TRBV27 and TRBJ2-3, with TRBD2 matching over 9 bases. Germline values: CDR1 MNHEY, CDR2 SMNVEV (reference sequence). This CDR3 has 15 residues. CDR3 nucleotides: TGTGCCAGCGGTTTTGCGGGAGGGCAAAGGGGTACGCAGTATTTT. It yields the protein CASGFAGGQRGTQYF.

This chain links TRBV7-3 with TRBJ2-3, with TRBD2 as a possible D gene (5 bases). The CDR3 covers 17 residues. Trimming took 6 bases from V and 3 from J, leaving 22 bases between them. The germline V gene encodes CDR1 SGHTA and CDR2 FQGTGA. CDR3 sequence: CASRSSTRRSGTDTQYF. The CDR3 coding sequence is TGTGCCAGCAGGTCGAGTACCCGGCGAAGCGGAACAGATACGCAGTATTTT.

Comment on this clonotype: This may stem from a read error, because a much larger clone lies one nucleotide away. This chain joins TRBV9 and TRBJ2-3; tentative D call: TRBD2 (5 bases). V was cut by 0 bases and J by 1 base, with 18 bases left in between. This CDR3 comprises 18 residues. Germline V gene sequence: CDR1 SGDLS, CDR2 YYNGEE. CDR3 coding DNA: TGTGCCAGCAGCGTAGGCCTAAGGCGGGTAAGAGGCACAGATACGCAGTATTTT. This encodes CASSVGLRRVRGTDTQYF. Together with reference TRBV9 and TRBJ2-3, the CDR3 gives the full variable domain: DSGVTQTPKHLITATGQRVTLRCSPRSGDLSVYWYQQSLDQGLQFLIQYYNGEERAKGNILERFSAQQFPDLHSELNLSSLELGDSALYFCASSVGLRRVRGTDTQYFGPGTRLTVL.

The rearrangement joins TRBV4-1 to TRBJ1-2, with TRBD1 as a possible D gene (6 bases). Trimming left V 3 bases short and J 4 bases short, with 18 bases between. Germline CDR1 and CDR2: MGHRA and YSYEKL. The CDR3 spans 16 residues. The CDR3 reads CASSHVQGSISYGYTF. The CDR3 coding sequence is TGCGCCAGCAGCCATGTACAGGGATCAATCTCCTATGGCTACACCTTC.

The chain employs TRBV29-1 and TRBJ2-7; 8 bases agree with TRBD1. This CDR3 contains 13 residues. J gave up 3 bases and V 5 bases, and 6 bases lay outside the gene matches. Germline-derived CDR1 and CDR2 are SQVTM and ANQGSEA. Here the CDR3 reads CSVTGTGNYEQYF. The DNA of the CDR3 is TGCAGCGTTACCGGGACAGGTAACTACGAGCAGTACTTC.

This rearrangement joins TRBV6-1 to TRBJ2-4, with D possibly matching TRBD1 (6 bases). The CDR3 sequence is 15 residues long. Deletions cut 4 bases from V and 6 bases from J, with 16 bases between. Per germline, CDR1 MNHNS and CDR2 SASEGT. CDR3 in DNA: TGTGCCAGCAGTGCCACCTGGGGGCCTCTAAACATTCAGTACTTC. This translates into CASSATWGPLNIQYF.

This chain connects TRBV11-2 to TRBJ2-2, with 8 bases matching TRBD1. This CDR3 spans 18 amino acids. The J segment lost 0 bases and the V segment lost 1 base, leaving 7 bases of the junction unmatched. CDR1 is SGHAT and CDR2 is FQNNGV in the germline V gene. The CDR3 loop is CASSLGGTGTANTGELFF. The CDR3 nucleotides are TGTGCCAGCAGCTTAGGGGGGACAGGTACTGCGAACACCGGGGAGCTGTTTTTT. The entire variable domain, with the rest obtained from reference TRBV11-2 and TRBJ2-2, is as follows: EAGVAQSPRYKIIEKRQSVAFWCNPISGHATLYWYQQILGQGPKLLIQFQNNGVVDDSQLPKDRFSAERLKGVDSTLKIQPAKLEDSAVYLCASSLGGTGTANTGELFFGEGSRLTVL.

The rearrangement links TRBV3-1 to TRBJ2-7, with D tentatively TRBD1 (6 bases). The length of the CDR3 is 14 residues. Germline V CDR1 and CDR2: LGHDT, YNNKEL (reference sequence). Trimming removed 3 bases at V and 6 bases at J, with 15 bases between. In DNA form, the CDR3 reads TGTGCCAGCAGCCAGTTGGCAGGGGCGGGCGAGCAGTACTTC. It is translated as CASSQLAGAGEQYF.

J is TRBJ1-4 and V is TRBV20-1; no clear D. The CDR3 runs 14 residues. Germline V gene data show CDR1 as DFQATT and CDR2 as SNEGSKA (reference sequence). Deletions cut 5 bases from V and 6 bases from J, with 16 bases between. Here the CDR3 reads CSAPYKGSDEKLFF. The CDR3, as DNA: TGCAGTGCTCCCTATAAGGGTTCGGATGAAAAACTGTTTTTT.

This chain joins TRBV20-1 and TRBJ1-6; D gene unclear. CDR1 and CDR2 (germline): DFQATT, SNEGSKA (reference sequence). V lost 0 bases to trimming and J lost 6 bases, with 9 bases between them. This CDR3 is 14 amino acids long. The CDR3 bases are TGCAGTGCTAGAGATAACAGCGTTAATTCACCCCTCCACTTT. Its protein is CSARDNSVNSPLHF.

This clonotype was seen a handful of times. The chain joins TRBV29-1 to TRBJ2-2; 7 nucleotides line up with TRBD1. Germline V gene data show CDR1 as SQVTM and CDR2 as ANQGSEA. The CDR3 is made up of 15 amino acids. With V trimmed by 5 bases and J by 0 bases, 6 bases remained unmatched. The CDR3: CSVHFQGANTGELFF. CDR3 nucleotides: TGCAGCGTTCATTTCCAGGGGGCGAACACCGGGGAGCTGTTTTTT.

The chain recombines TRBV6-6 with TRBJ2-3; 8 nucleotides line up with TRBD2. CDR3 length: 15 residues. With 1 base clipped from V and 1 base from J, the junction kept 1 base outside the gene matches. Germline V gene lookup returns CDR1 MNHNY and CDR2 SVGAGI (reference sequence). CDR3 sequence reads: CASSYYGGGTDTQYF. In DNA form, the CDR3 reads TGTGCCAGCAGTTACTACGGGGGGGGCACAGATACGCAGTATTTT.

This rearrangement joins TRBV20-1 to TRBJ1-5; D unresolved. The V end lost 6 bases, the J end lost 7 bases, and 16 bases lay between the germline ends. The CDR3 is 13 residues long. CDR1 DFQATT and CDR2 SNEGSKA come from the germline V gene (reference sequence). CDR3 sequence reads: CSAMEGVPQPQHF. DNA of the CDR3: TGCAGTGCCATGGAGGGAGTTCCCCAGCCCCAGCATTTT.

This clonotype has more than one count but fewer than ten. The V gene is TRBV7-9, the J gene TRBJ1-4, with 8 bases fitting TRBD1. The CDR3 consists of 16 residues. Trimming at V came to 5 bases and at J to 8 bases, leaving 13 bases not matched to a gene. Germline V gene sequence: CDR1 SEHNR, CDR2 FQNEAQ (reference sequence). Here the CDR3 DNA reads TGTGCCAGCAGCCGCGCGGGACAGGCCCTCGGCGAAAAACTGTTTTTT. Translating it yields CASSRAGQALGEKLFF.

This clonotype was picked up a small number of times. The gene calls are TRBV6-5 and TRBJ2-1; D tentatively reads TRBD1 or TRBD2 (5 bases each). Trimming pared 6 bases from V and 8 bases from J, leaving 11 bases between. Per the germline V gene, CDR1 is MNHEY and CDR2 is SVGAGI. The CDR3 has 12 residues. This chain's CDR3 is CASSMGPDEQFF. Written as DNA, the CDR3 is TGTGCCAGCAGCATGGGACCCGATGAGCAGTTCTTC.

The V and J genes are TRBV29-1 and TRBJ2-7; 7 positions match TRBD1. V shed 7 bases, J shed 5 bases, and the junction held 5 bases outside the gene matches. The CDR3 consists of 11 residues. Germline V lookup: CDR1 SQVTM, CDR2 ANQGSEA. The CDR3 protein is CSATGDHEQYF. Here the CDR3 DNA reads TGCAGCGCCACAGGGGACCACGAGCAGTACTTC.

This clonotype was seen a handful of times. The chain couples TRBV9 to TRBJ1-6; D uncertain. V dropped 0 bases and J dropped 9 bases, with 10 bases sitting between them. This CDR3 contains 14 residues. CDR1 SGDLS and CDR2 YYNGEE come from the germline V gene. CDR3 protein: CASSVGPSTSPLHF. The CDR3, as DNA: TGTGCCAGCAGCGTAGGGCCGAGCACTTCACCCCTCCACTTT.

The CDR3 region is CSATPRTGSYGYTF. CDR3 coding DNA: TGCAGTGCTACCCCTAGGACAGGGAGCTATGGCTACACCTTC. The V and J genes are TRBV20-1 and TRBJ1-2, with 8 bases fitting TRBD1. With V trimmed by 4 bases and J by 4 bases, 8 bases remained unmatched. The CDR3 contains 14 residues. Germline CDR1 is DFQATT and CDR2 is SNEGSKA (reference sequence).